These T cell receptor beta chains were read from a single sample in a study of cytomegalovirus exposure and HLA in healthy donors. Assay: immunoSEQ multiplex PCR; the TCRdb copy retains only in-frame clones and omits some. The sample lists 160,000 or so clones; roughly 87% were seen once. Sequencing used PBMCs. These receptors came from a woman aged 25 to 45 in good health and CMV-seronegative. Each CDR3 is given without its conserved first and last residue.

j_gene,v_gene,CDR3aa
TRBJ2-2,TRBV2,ASRLAGFTGELF
TRBJ2-7,TRBV27,ASSPSGTSAYEQY
TRBJ2-2,TRBV29-1,SARSAGELF
TRBJ2-7,TRBV7-6,ASSPSPGTGRVQY
TRBJ2-3,TRBV29-1,SVDNGVDTQY
TRBJ2-7,TRBV11-2,ASRFGQGSYEQY
TRBJ2-7,TRBV5-1,ASSLGGGRAIEQY
TRBJ1-4,TRBV18,ASHLGGEKLF
TRBJ2-3,TRBV2,ASLRDTTDTQY
TRBJ1-2,TRBV27,ASRARGLNYGYT
TRBJ2-1,TRBV21-1,ASKWLGGNEQF
TRBJ2-5,TRBV5-1,ASSFTGGREETQY
TRBJ1-5,TRBV30,AWKRPGQGSNQPQH
TRBJ2-5,TRBV25-1,ASSKGAVETQY
TRBJ2-7,TRBV7-8,ASSSDSSYEQY
TRBJ1-3,TRBV7-9,ASSLGSVSGNTIY
TRBJ1-3,TRBV9,ASSPLLSTGNTIY